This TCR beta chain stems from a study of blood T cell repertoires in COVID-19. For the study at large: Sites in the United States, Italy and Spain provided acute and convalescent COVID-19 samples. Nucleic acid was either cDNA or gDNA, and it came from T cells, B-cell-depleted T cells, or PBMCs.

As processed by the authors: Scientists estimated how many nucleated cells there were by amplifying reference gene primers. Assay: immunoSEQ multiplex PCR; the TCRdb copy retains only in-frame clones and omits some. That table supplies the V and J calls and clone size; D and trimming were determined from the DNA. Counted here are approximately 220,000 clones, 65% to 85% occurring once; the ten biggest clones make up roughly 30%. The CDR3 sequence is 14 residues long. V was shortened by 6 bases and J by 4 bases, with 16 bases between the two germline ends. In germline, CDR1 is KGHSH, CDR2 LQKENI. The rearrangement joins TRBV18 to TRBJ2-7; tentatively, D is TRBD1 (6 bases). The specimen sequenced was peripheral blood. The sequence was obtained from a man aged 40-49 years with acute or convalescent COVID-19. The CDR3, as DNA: TGTGCCAGCTCTTACGGGGCAGGGGAGTACGAGCAGTACTTC. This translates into CASSYGAGEYEQYF.